This TCR beta chain was profiled in a study of blood T cell repertoires in COVID-19. Turning to the study itself: The United States, Italy and Spain supplied acute and convalescent COVID-19 samples. Nucleic acid was either cDNA or gDNA, and it came from T cells, B-cell-depleted T cells, or PBMCs.

Sequencing was performed with immunoSEQ multiplex PCR; in TCRdb, only in-frame clones are kept and a portion is missing. The sample consists of 130,000 or so clones, around 90% of them appearing once. Sample: peripheral blood. The receptor's source is a woman in her sixties with acute or convalescent COVID-19.

CDR3 protein: CASSLTDRATEAFF. CDR3 coding DNA: TGTGCCAGCAGTTTAACCGACAGGGCTACTGAAGCTTTCTTT. The rearrangement links TRBV3-1 (or the pseudogene TRBV3-2) to TRBJ1-1; 7 bases are a match to TRBD1. Germline values: CDR1 LGHDT, CDR2 YNNKEL (reference sequence). V was pared by 6 bases and J by 5 bases, with 9 bases of the junction left unmatched. The CDR3 runs 14 residues.